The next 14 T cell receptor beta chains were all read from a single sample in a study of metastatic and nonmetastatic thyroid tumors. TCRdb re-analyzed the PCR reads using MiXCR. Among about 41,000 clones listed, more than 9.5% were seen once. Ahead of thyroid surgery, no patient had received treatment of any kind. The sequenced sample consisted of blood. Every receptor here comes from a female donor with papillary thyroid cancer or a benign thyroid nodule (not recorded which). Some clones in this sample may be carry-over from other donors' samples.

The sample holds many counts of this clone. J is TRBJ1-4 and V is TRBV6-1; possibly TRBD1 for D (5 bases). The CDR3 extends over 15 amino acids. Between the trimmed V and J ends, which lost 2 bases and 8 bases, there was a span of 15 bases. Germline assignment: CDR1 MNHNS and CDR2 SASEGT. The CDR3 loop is CASSERAGDAEKLFF. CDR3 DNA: TGTGCCAGCAGTGAAAGGGCGGGGGACGCCGAAAAACTGTTTTTT.

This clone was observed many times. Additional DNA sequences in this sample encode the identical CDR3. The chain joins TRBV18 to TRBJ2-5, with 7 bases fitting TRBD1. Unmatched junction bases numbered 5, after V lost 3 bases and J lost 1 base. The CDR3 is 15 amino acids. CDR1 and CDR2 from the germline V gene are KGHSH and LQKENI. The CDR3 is CASSPWTGSQETQYF. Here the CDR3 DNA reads TGTGCCAGCTCACCCTGGACAGGTTCCCAAGAGACCCAGTACTTC.

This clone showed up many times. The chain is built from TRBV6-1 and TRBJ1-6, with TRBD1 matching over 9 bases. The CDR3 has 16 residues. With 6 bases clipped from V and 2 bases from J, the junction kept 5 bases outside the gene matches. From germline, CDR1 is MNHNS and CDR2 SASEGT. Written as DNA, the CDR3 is TGTGCCAGCAGGAAGACAGGGGGAGCCTATAATTCACCCCTCCACTTT. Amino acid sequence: CASRKTGGAYNSPLHF.

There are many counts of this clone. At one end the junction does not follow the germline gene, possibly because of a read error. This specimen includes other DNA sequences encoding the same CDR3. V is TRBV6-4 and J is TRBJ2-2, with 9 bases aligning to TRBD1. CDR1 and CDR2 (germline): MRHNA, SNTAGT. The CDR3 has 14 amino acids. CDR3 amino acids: CANSTGGDSGELFF. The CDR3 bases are TGTGCCAACAGTACAGGGGGCGATTCCGGGGAGCTGTTTTTT.

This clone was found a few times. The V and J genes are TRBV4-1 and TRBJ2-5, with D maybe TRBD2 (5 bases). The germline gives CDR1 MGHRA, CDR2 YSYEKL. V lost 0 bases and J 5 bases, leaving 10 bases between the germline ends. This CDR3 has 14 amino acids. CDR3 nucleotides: TGCGCCAGCAGCCAAGACGGGCGGAGGGAGACCCAGTACTTC. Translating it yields CASSQDGRRETQYF.

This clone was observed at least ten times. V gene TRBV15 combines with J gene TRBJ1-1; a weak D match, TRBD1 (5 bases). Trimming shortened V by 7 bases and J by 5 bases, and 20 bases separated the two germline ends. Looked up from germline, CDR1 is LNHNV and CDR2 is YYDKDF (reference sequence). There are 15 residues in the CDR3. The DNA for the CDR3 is TGTGCCACCAAGAGGGGCGGTGGGGGGTCAACTGAAGCTTTCTTT. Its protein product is CATKRGGGGSTEAFF. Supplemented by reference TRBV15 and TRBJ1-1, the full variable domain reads DAMVIQNPRYQVTQFGKPVTLSCSQTLNHNVMYWYQQKSSQAPKLLFHYYDKDFNNEADTPDNFQSRRPNTSFCFLDIRSPGLGDTAMYLCATKRGGGGSTEAFFGQGTRLTVV.

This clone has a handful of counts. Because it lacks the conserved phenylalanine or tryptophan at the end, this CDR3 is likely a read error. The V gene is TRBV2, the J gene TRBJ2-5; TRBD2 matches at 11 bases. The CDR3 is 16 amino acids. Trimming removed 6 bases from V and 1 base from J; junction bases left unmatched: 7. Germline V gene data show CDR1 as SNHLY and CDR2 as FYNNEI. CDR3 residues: CASRRGTSGVQETQYL. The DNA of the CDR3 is TGTGCCAGCAGGAGGGGGACTAGCGGAGTCCAAGAGACCCAGTACCTC.

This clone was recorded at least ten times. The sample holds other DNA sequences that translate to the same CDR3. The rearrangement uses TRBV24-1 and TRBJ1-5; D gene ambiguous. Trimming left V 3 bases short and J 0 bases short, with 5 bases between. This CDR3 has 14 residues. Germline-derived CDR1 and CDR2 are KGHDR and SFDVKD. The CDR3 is CATSDDISNQPQHF. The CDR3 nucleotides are TGTGCCACCAGTGATGACATTAGCAATCAGCCCCAGCATTTT.

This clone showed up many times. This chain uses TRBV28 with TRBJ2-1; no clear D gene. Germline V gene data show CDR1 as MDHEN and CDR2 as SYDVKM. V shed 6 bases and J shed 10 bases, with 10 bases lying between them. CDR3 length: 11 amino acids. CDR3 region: CASSLRGEQFF. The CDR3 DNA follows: TGTGCCAGCAGCCTACGTGGCGAGCAGTTCTTC. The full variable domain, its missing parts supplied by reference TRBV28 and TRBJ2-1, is DVKVTQSSRYLVKRTGEKVFLECVQDMDHENMFWYRQDPGLGLRLIYFSYDVKMKEKGDIPEGYSVSREKKERFSLILESASTNQTSMYLCASSLRGEQFFGPGTRLTVL.

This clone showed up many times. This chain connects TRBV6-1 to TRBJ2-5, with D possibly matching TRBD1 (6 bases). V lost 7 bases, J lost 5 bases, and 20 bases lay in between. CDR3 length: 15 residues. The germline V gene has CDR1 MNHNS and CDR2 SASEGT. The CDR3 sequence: CASTQGRERLETQYF. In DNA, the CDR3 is TGTGCCAGCACCCAGGGGCGAGAGCGTTTGGAGACCCAGTACTTC.

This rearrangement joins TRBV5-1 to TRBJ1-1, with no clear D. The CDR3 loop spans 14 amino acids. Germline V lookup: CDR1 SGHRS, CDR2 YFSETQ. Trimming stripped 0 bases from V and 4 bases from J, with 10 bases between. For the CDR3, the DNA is TGCGCCAGCAGCTTGGGAGCCAGGTCCACTGAAGCTTTCTTT. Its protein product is CASSLGARSTEAFF.

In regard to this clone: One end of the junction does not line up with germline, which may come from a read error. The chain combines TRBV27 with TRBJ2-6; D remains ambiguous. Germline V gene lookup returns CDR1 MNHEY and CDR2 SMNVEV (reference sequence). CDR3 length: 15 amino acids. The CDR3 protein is CSSSFAGAGANVLTF. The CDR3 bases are TGTTCCAGCAGTTTTGCAGGTGCTGGGGCCAACGTCCTGACTTTC.

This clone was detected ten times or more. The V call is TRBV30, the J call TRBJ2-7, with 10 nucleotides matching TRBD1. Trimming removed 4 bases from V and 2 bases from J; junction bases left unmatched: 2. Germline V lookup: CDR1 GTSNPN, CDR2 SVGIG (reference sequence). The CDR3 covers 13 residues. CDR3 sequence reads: CAWTGTGAYEQYF. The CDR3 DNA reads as TGTGCCTGGACCGGGACAGGGGCCTACGAGCAGTACTTC.

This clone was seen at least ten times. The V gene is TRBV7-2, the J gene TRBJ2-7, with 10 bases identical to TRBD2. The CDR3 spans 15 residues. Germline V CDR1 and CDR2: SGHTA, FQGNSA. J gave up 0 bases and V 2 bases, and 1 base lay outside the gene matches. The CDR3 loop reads CASSLTSGISYEQYF. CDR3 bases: TGTGCCAGCAGCTTAACTAGCGGGATCTCCTACGAGCAGTACTTC.